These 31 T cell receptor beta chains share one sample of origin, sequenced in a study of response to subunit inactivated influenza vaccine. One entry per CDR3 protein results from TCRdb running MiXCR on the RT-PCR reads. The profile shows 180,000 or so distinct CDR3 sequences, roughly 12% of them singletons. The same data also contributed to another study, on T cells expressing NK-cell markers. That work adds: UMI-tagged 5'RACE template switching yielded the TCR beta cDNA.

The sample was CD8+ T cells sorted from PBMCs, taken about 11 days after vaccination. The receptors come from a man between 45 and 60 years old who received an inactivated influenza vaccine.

The CDR3 DNA follows: TGCAGTGCTAGAGCTCCTAGCGGGAGCCTCCTTCGGTCCTACGAGCAGTACTTC. Translating it yields CSARAPSGSLLRSYEQYF. The genes are TRBV20-1 and TRBJ2-7; 10 bases match TRBD2. V trimming: 1 base; J trimming: 1 base; junction bases outside the gene matches: 13. The CDR3 loop spans 18 amino acids. CDR1 is DFQATT and CDR2 is SNEGSKA in the germline V gene (reference sequence).

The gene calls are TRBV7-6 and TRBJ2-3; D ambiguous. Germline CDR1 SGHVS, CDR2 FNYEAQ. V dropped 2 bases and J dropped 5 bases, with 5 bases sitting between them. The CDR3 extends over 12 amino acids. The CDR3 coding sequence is TGTGCCAGCAGCTTAAACGAAGATACGCAGTATTTT. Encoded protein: CASSLNEDTQYF.

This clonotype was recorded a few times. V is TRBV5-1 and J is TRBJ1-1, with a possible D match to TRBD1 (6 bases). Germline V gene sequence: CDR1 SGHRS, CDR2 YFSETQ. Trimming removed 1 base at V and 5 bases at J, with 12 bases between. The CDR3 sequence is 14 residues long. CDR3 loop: CASSLRGAGTEAFF. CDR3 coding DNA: TGCGCCAGCAGCTTGCGGGGGGCAGGTACTGAAGCTTTCTTT.

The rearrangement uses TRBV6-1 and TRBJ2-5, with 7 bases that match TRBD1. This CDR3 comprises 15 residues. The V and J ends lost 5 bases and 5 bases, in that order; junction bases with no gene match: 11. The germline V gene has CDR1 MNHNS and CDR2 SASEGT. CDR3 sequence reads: CASSLRDSPGETQYF. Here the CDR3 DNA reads TGTGCCAGCAGTCTTCGGGACAGCCCCGGGGAGACCCAGTACTTC.

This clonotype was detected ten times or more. The chain's CDR3 is CASSRDRTYNSPLHF. CDR3 DNA: TGCGCCAGCAGCCGAGACAGGACTTATAATTCACCCCTCCACTTT. The rearrangement joins TRBV4-1 to TRBJ1-6, with D perhaps matching TRBD1 (6 bases). The germline CDR1 and CDR2 sequences are MGHRA and YSYEKL. V was pared by 4 bases and J by 4 bases, with 11 bases between. The CDR3 has 15 residues.

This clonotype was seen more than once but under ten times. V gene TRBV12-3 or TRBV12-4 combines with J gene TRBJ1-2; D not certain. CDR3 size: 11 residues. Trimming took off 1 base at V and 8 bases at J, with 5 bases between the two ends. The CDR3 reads CASSLGVGYTF. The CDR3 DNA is TGTGCCAGCAGTTTAGGGGTCGGCTACACCTTC.

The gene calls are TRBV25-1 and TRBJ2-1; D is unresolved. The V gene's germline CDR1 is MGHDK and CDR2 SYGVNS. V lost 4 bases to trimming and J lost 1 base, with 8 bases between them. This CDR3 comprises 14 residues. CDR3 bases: TGTGCCAGCAGTGGCCTGAGTTCCTACAATGAGCAGTTCTTC. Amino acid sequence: CASSGLSSYNEQFF.

The CDR3 region is CASSAPGLRDLDTQYF. The CDR3 DNA is TGTGCCAGCAGCGCCCCGGGACTTCGAGACCTAGATACGCAGTATTTT. The V call is TRBV21-1, the J call TRBJ2-3; the table's D gene call, TRBD2, was not cross checked with the DNA. TRBV21-1 is recorded as a pseudogene. The CDR3 is 16 amino acids.

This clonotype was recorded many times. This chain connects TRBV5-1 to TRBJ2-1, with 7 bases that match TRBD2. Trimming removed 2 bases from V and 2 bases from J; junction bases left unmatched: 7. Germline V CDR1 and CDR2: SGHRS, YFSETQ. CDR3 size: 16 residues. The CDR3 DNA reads TGCGCCAGCAGCTTTCGAGCTAGCGGAGCCTACAATGAGCAGTTCTTC. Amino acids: CASSFRASGAYNEQFF.

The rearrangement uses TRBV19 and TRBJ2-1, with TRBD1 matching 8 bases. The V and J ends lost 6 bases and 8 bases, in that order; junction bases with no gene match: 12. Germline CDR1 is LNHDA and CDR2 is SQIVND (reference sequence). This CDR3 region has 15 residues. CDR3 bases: TGTGCCAGTAGGGTTTGGGACAGGTCTCTGGATGAGCAGTTCTTC. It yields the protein CASRVWDRSLDEQFF.

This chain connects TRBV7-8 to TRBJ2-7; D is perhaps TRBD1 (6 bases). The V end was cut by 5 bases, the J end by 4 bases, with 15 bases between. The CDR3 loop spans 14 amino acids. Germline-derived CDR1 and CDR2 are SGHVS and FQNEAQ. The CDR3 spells CASSPIWTAYEQYF. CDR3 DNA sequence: TGTGCCAGCAGCCCGATATGGACAGCATACGAGCAGTACTTC. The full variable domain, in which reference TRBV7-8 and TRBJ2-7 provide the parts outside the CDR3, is GAGVSQSPRYKVAKRGQDVALRCDPISGHVSLFWYQQALGQGPEFLTYFQNEAQLDKSGLPSDRFFAERPEGSVSTLKIQRTQQEDSAVYLCASSPIWTAYEQYFGPGTRLTVT.

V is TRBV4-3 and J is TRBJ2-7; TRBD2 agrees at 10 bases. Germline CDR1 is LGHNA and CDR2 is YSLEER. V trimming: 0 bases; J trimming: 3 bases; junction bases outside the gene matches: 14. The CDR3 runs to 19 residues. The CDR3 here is CASSQDQSAGGPGSYEQYF. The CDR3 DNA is TGCGCCAGCAGCCAAGATCAGTCAGCGGGAGGGCCGGGTAGCTACGAGCAGTACTTC.

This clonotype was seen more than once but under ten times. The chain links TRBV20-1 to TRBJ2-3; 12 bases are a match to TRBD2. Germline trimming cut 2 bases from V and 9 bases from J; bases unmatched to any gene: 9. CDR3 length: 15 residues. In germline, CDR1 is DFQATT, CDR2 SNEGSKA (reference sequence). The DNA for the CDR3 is TGCAGTGCTAGATCGTGGACTAGCGGGGACGGCACGCAGTATTTT. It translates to CSARSWTSGDGTQYF.

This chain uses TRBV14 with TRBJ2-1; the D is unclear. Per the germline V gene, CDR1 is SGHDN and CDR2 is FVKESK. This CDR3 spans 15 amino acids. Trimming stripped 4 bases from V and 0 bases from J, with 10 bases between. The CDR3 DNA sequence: TGTGCCAGCAGCCTGCCTTCGAGCTCCTACAATGAGCAGTTCTTC. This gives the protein CASSLPSSSYNEQFF.

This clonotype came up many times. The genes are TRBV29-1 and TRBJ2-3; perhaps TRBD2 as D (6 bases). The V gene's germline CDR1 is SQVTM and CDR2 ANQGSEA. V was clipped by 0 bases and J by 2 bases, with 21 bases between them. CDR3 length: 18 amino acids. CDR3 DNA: TGCAGCGTTGAAGATCGGATCCCCCGGGACTCCGTCACAGATACGCAGTATTTT. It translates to CSVEDRIPRDSVTDTQYF.

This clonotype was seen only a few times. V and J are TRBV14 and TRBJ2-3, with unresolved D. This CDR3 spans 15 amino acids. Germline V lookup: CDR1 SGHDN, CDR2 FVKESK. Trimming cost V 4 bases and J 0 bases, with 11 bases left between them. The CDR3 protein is CASSPYMISTDTQYF. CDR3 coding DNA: TGTGCCAGCAGCCCGTACATGATTAGCACAGATACGCAGTATTTT.

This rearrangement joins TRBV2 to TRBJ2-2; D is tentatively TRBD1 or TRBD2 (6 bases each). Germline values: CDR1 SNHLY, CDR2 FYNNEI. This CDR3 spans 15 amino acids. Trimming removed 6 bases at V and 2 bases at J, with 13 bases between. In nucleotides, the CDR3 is TGTGCCAGCAGAGGTCGGGGGCCTAACACCGGGGAGCTGTTTTTT. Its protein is CASRGRGPNTGELFF.

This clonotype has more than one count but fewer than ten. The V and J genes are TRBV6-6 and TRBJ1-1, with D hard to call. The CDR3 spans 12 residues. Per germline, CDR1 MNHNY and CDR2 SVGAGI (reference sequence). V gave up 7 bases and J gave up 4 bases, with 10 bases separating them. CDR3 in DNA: TGTGCCAGCATCGAGGGTGGCACTGAAGCTTTCTTT. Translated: CASIEGGTEAFF.

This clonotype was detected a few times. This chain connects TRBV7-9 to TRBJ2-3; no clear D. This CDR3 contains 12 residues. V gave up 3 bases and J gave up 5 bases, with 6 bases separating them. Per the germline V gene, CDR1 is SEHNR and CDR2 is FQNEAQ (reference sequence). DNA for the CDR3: TGTGCCAGCAGCTTTGTCGTAGATACGCAGTATTTT. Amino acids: CASSFVVDTQYF. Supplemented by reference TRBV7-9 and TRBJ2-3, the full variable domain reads DTGVSQNPRHKITKRGQNVTFRCDPISEHNRLYWYRQTLGQGPEFLTYFQNEAQLEKSRLLSDRFSAERPKGSFSTLEIQRTEQGDSAMYLCASSFVVDTQYFGPGTRLTVL.

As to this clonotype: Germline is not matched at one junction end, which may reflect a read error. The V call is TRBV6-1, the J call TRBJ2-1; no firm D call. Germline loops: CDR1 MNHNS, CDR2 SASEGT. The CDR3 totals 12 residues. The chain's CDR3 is CASSEVVNEQFF. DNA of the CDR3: TGTGCCAGCAGCGAAGTGGTAAATGAGCAGTTCTTC.

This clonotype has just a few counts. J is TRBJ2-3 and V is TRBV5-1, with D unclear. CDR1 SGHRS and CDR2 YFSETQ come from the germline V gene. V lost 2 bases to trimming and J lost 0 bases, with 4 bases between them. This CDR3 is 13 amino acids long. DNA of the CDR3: TGCGCCAGCAGCTTTCGGAGCACAGATACGCAGTATTTT. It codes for CASSFRSTDTQYF.

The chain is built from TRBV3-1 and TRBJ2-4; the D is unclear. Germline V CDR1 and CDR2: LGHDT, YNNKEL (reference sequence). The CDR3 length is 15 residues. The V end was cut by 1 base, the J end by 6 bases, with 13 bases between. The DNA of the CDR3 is TGTGCCAGCAGCCAAGGGTTGGGCCCAGGAAACATTCAGTACTTC. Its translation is CASSQGLGPGNIQYF.

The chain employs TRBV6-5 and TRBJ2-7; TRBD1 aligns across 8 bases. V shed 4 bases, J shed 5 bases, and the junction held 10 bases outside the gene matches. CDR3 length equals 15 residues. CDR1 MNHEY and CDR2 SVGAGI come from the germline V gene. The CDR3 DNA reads TGTGCCAGCAGTTCCCTTCCGCAGACAGGGGACGAGCAGTACTTC. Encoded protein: CASSSLPQTGDEQYF.

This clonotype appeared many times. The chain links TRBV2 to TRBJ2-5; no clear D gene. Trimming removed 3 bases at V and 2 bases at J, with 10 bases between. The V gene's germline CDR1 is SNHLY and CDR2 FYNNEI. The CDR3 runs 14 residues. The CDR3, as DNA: TGTGCCAGCAGTGACGGGCCGCGGCAAGAGACCCAGTACTTC. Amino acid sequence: CASSDGPRQETQYF.

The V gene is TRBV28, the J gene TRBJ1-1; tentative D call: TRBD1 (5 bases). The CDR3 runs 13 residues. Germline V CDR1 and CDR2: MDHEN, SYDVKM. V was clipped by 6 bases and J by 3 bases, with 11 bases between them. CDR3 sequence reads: CASRNRQYTEAFF. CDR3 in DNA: TGTGCCAGCAGGAATAGACAGTACACTGAAGCTTTCTTT.

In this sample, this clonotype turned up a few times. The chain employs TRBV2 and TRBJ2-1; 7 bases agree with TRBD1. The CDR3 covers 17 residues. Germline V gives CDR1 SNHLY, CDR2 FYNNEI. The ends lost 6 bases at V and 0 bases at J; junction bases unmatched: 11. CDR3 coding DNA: TGTGCCAGCAGACAGGGGACAGCGCTGACCTCCTACAATGAGCAGTTCTTC. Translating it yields CASRQGTALTSYNEQFF.

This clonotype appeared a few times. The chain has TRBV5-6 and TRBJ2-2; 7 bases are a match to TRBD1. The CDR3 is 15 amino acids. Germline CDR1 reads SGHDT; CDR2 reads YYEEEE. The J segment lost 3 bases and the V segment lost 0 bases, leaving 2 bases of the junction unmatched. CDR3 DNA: TGTGCCAGCAGCTTGGGGGACAGATACACCGGGGAGCTGTTTTTT. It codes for CASSLGDRYTGELFF.

CDR3 region: CASSYSLGNTEAFF. The CDR3 nucleotides read TGTGCCAGCAGTTACTCGTTGGGGAACACTGAAGCTTTCTTT. The chain uses TRBV6-2 or TRBV6-3 and TRBJ1-1; no clear D. The germline V gene encodes CDR1 MNHEY and CDR2 SVGEGT. CDR3 size: 14 residues. Deletions cut 0 bases from V and 1 base from J, with 6 bases between.

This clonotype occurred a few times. The CDR3 reads CSVEGLAGVDEQYF. The CDR3 nucleotides read TGCAGCGTTGAAGGACTAGCGGGAGTGGACGAGCAGTACTTC. The J gene is TRBJ2-7, the V gene TRBV29-1; 12 nucleotides line up with TRBD2. Germline V CDR1 and CDR2: SQVTM, ANQGSEA. The CDR3 is 14 amino acids. The V segment lost 1 base and the J segment 5 bases; nucleotides outside the gene matches: 3.

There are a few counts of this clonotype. The CDR3 here is CASSLVGGDEQFF. The CDR3 nucleotides read TGTGCCAGCAGCTTAGTAGGAGGGGACGAGCAGTTCTTC. This sequence joins TRBV11-2 and TRBJ2-1, with a tentative D call TRBD2 (6 bases). V was cut by 1 base and J by 10 bases, with 11 bases left in between. The CDR3 runs 13 residues. Per the germline V gene, CDR1 is SGHAT and CDR2 is FQNNGV.

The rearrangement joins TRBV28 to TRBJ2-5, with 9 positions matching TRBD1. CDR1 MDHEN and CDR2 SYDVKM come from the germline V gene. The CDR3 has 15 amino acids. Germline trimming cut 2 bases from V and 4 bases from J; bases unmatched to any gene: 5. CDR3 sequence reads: CASSLLTGGLETQYF. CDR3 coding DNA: TGTGCCAGCAGTTTACTCACAGGGGGCCTAGAGACCCAGTACTTC.